The subject of this entry is one TCR beta chain. The table lists this clonotype with many counts. Its antigen has not been determined. No much larger clonotype is one base removed from it; base qualities were not supplied. This sample was included in a study of regulatory T cells in long-lasting Graves disease (dated by TCRdb to the early 2020s). Notes on the research overall: Antithyroid drugs had been taken for less than 3 months by newly diagnosed Graves' disease patients. The study was conducted in China and was registered as a clinical trial. A total of around 35 samples were covered by TCR sequencing, comprising some 13 persistent and 20 newly diagnosed Graves' disease patients. Patients with persistent Graves' disease were compared with patients with newly diagnosed Graves' disease using TCR sequencing and RNA sequencing of peripheral blood.

The method was multiplex PCR. TCRdb lists the instrument as Illumina HiSeq 4000. CDR3 regions were amplified by Arm-PCR with iRepertoire HTBI primers to construct TCR beta libraries. PCR products were gel purified before sequencing. Per the authors' processing: Across samples, some 62 TRBV and 13 to 15 TRBJ segments were identified and used for gene usage analysis of CDR3 amino acid clonotypes. Filtered high-quality paired reads were merged into contigs using COPE and FqMerger. BLAST was used to align contigs to the IMGT TRBV, TRBD and TRBJ reference genes, and CDR3 was defined following IMGT. Any clonotype with a frequency above 0.1% was classified as a highly expanded clone. Shannon entropy was used to measure repertoire diversity, and the Gini coefficient was used to measure V-J evenness. Public clonotypes were defined as clonotypes shared by more than one individual. TCRdb cleaned the public reads at Q25 with fastp, built clones with MiXCR and kept in-frame beta chains. Rows matching on CDR3 protein sequence are summarized as one entry with the most common DNA and genes. The V and J calls and clone size come from TCRdb's table, not from the authors' own analysis. This sample gives roughly 420,000 distinct CDR3 sequences in total; 15% to 20% of them show up just once. Clones ranked in the top ten supply about 11% of the sample.

Explained via the paper, the time point label denotes: newly diagnosed GD, antithyroid drugs for less than 3 months. For both TCR sequencing and RNA sequencing, RNA was extracted from PBMCs using TRIzol. Graves' disease was diagnosed according to American Thyroid Association guidelines. Patients were recruited from an endocrinology department in Xi'an, China. Each patient gave about 8.1 milliliters of peripheral blood, collected in an EDTA anticoagulant tube. Ficoll Paque Plus density gradient separation was used to isolate PBMCs, and no further T cell sorting was done. An Agilent 2100 Bioanalyzer and agarose gel were used to check RNA quality, and a NanoDrop 2000 was used to measure RNA concentration. The germline V gene (reference sequence) specifies LGHDT as CDR1 and YNNKEL as CDR2. Cut back by 0 bases and 2 bases, the V and J ends lie 16 bases apart. The CDR3 spans 17 residues, from the cysteine through the phenylalanine. Just CDR3 DNA is preserved here, 51 bases in frame from base 1.

Here is what the overall study found, with its caveats: Lower TCR Shannon entropy and fewer highly expanded clones were observed in persistent Graves' disease patients than in newly diagnosed patients, which suggested clonal expansion. The study examined only peripheral blood because the primary lesion, thyroid tissue, could not be accessed. Patients with persistent disease shared more public clonotypes (around 2,500) than newly diagnosed patients did (966). TRBV28, TRBJ1-2 and TRBJ2-5 were preferentially used in persistent disease, while TRBV20-1 and TRBJ2-1 were favored in newly diagnosed disease. Sequencing and analysis were restricted to the TCR beta chain. The small sample size was acknowledged by the authors as a limitation that may reduce accuracy.

These same records also appear under a second study, on T cells in Graves' hyperthyroidism and ophthalmopathy. The second source states: Stable Graves' hyperthyroidism was defined as the absence of progression to ophthalmopathy over 18 months of follow-up. Hyperthyroidism patients were aged 18 to 65 years and newly diagnosed, with disease duration of less than 2 months. Any patient with an uncontrolled infection, another autoimmune disease, pregnancy or lactation was excluded. Diagnoses were based on clinical symptoms, serum thyroxine and TRAb, thyroid ultrasound and orbital computed tomography. A first-round RT-PCR of the TCR CDR3 used the HTBI primer set with the Qiagen OneStep RT-PCR kit. Most expanded thyroid clonotypes (frequency above 0.001) were also found in blood, which suggests that blood repertoires may mirror thyroid immune responses. A model built on a 13 V-J signature distinguished ophthalmopathy from stable hyperthyroidism, reaching over 85% sensitivity and 81.08% specificity in cross-validation and 80%/75% in testing. During validation, the model predicted progression to ophthalmopathy a median of approximately six months ahead of onset, with around 70% sensitivity and 72% to 80% specificity. To identify TCR V-J signatures that set the groups apart, the researchers used a discovery cohort of 100 patients, made up of 40 to 45 with Graves' ophthalmopathy and about 55 with stable Graves' hyperthyroidism. An independent validation cohort of around 19 hyperthyroidism patients and about 15 patients who later progressed to ophthalmopathy tested prospective prediction of ophthalmopathy. The 75 to 100 discovery patients were randomly split 7:3 into training and test sets. The study also compared thyroid tissue and blood T-cell repertoires from a handful of Graves' hyperthyroidism patients. Once sampling was done, hyperthyroidism patients were given methimazole at a starting dose of 30 mg daily, whereas ophthalmopathy patients were given high-dose intravenous methylprednisolone. Libraries were constructed in a second round of multiplex PCR, after which size selection and purification were performed. The libraries were sequenced on an Illumina HiSeq2000 using paired-end 100 bp reads. SOAPnuke was used to process the raw data, with reads discarded if the reads contained adapters or uncalled bases, had a mean Phred below 15, or lacked an exact constant-primer or identifier match. High-quality paired reads were merged with COPE v1.2.5, and unique nucleotide sequences were defined as clonotypes. MiTCR v1.1 was used to align the clonotypes against IMGT TRBV, TRBD and TRBJ reference segments. The analysis included only V-J combinations with a frequency above 0.0001, which together covered more than 98% of the repertoires. A TCS score was defined as the ratio between F50 (clonal expansion) and ExV (chaos), using BLOSUM62-based TCRdist between CDR3 peptides within each V-J. Welch's t-statistics and random forest reduced roughly 530 V-J features to some 14, which were used in a naive Bayes classifier (R e1071). Sample size was not statistically predetermined, and blinding of investigators to group allocation was not performed. The paper describes TCR Vbeta CDR3 sequencing of 120 to 150 peripheral blood samples, made up of fewer than 50 ophthalmopathy patients, some 76 hyperthyroidism patients and some 17 progressor patients.

The chain is assembled from TRBV3-1 and TRBJ2-5; TRBD2 might be the D gene, on 5 matching bases. Sequences were derived from peripheral blood mononuclear cells (PBMCs), sampled at new diagnosis, from a patient treated with antithyroid drugs. The sequence came from a woman in her 30s with Graves disease. Donor details come from another sample of the same person, matched by shared clones. CDR3 region: CASSQEVGSGFQETQYF. DNA sequence: TGTGCCAGCAGCCAAGAGGTGGGAAGCGGTTTTCAAGAGACCCAGTACTTC.